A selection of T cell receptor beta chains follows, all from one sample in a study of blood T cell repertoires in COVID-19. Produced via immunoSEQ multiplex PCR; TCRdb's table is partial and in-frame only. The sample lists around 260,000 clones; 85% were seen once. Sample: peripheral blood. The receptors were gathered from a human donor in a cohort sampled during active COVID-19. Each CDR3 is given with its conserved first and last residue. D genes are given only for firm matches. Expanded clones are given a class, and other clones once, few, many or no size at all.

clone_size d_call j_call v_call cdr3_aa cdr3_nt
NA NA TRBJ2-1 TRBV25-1 CASSEEGEPYNEQFF TGTGCCAGCAGCGAGGAGGGAGAACCCTACAATGAGCAGTTCTTC
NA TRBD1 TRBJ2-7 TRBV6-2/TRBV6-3 CASSSARQGTDEQYF TGTGCCAGCAGTTCCGCCCGACAGGGGACAGACGAGCAGTACTTC
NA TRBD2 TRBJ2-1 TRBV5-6 CASSTPSGRTNEQFF TGTGCCAGCAGCACCCCTAGCGGGAGAACTAATGAGCAGTTCTTC
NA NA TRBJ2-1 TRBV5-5 CASSLGGSQNNEQFF TGTGCCAGCAGCTTGGGAGGGTCTCAGAACAATGAGCAGTTCTTC
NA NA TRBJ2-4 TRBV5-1 CASIRGRKTVQYF TGCGCCAGCATTCGGGGTCGTAAAACGGTTCAGTACTTC
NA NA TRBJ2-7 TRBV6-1 CASSEEPRSYEQYF TGTGCCAGCAGTGAAGAGCCTAGGTCCTACGAGCAGTACTTC
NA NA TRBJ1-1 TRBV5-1 CASSLARGNTEAFF TGCGCCAGCAGCTTGGCCAGGGGTAACACTGAAGCTTTCTTT
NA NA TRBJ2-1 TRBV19 CASSIAPGASSYNEQFF TGTGCCAGTAGTATCGCGCCTGGAGCTAGCTCCTACAATGAGCAGTTCTTC
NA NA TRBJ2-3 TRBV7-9 CASSLDGIPTDTQYF TGTGCCAGCAGCCTGGACGGGATTCCCACAGATACGCAGTATTTT
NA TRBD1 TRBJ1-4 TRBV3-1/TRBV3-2 CASSQGQGAADNEKLFF TGTGCCAGCAGCCAAGGACAGGGGGCGGCGGATAATGAAAAACTGTTTTTT
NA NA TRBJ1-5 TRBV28 CASSYRVQPQHF TGTGCCAGCAGTTACAGGGTCCAGCCCCAGCATTTT
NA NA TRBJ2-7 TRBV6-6 CASSYRTTTYEQYF TGTGCCAGCAGTTACAGGACTACCACCTACGAGCAGTACTTC
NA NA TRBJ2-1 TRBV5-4 CASSSYNEQFF TGTGCCAGCAGCTCATACAATGAGCAGTTCTTC
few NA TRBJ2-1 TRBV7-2 CASSLVTGVSSYNEQFF TGTGCCAGCAGCTTAGTCACGGGAGTTTCCTCCTACAATGAGCAGTTCTTC
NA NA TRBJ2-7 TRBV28 CATTGSSTYEQYF TGTGCCACCACGGGGTCCTCAACCTACGAGCAGTACTTC
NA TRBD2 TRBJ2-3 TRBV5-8 CASSLKGLAGDTQYF TGTGCCAGCAGCTTGAAAGGACTAGCTGGAGATACGCAGTATTTT
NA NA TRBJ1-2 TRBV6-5 CASSYTQGVYGYTF TGTGCCAGCAGTTACACCCAGGGTGTCTATGGCTACACCTTC